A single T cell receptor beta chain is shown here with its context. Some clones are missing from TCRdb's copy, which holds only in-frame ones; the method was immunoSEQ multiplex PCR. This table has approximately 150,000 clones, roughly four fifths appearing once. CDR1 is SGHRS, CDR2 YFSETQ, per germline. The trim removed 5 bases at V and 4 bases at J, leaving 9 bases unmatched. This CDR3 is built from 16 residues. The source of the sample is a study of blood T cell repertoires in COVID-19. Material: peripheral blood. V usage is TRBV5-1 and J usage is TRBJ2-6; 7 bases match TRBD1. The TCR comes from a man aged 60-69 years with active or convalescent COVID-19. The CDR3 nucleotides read TGCGCCAGCAGTTCTACAGGGGAAGGAGGGGCCAACGTCCTGACTTTC. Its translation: CASSSTGEGGANVLTF.